What follows are 5 T cell receptor beta chains derived from one specimen sequenced in a study of control samples from healthy donors and cancer patients. Repertoires were generated with immunoSEQ multiplex PCR, while TCRdb's copy carries only in-frame clones and drops some. The repertoire holds about 170,000 clones, with around 93% as singletons. Sample: blood. The origin of the receptors is a woman aged 55-75 years in good health.

This rearrangement joins TRBV4-3 to TRBJ1-5, with D perhaps TRBD1 (5 bases). The CDR3 contains 15 residues. Germline V gene lookup returns CDR1 LGHNA and CDR2 YSLEER. Deletions cut 1 base from V and 5 bases from J, with 12 bases between. The CDR3 spells CASSQGIRVDQPQHF. CDR3 bases: TGCGCCAGCAGCCAAGGGATCAGGGTGGATCAGCCCCAGCATTTT.

The chain links TRBV19 to TRBJ2-7; TRBD1 matches 8 bases. The CDR3 totals 16 residues. Trimming at V came to 6 bases and at J to 0 bases, leaving 10 bases not matched to a gene. Germline loops: CDR1 LNHDA, CDR2 SQIVND (reference sequence). The CDR3 DNA follows: TGTGCCAGTAGCAGGGGGCGGCAACAAAGCTCCTACGAGCAGTACTTC. Translated, it gives CASSRGRQQSSYEQYF.

The genes are TRBV19 and TRBJ1-1; no definite D call. The CDR3 is 13 amino acids. Trimming removed 1 base at V and 2 bases at J, with 5 bases between. Germline values: CDR1 LNHDA, CDR2 SQIVND (reference sequence). The CDR3 bases are TGTGCCAGTAGTATAGGAGCAAACACTGAAGCTTTCTTT. Amino acids: CASSIGANTEAFF.

The V gene is TRBV5-1, the J gene TRBJ1-2, with 10 nucleotides matching TRBD1. Germline values: CDR1 SGHRS, CDR2 YFSETQ. This CDR3 has 13 amino acids. With V trimmed by 1 base and J by 7 bases, 1 base remained unmatched. The CDR3 nucleotides read TGCGCCAGCAGCTTGAGACAGGGGGCTGGCTACACCTTC. This translates into CASSLRQGAGYTF.

V usage is TRBV9 and J usage is TRBJ2-1; 10 nucleotides agree with TRBD2. Trimming removed 4 bases from V and 8 bases from J; junction bases left unmatched: 9. This CDR3 region has 15 residues. Germline V CDR1 and CDR2: SGDLS, YYNGEE. The DNA for the CDR3 is TGTGCCAGCAGCCGGACTAGCGGTTTTTTCCATGAGCAGTTCTTC. The encoded protein is CASSRTSGFFHEQFF.